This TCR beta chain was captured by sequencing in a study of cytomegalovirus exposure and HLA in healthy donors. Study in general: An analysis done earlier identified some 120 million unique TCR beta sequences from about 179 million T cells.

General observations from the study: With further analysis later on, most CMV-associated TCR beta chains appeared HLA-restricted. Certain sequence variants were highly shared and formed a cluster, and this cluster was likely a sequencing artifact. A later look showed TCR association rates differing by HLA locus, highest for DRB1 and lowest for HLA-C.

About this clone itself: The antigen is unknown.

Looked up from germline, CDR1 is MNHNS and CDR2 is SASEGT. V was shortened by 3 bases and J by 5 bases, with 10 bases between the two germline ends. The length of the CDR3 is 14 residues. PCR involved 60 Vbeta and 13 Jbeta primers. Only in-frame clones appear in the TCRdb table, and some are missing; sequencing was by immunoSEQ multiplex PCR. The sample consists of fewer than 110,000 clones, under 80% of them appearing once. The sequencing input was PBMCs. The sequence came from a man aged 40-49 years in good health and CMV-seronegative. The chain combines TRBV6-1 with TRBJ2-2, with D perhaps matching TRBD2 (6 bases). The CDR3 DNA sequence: TGTGCCAGCAGTGAGTTCGGGGGTACCGGGGAGCTGTTTTTT. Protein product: CASSEFGGTGELFF.